This TCR beta chain originates from a study of T cell responses to AZD1222 COVID-19 vaccine. TCRdb's table, derived via immunoSEQ multiplex PCR, lists solely in-frame clones and lacks some. The sample has tens of thousands of clones, 85% to 90% seen once; the top ten hold about 7%. The CDR3 totals 14 residues. Germline V CDR1 and CDR2: KGHSH, LQKENI. V lost 0 bases and J lost 2, with 7 bases in between. Notes on this clone: Its antigen remains unidentified.

Study findings and constraints: None of the repertoires were sampled until the peak T cell response had passed. Spike was spanned by vaccine-associated CD4 TCRs, with dominance at 160-218 and 743-854. Clonal diversity was possibly underestimated, and white British individuals and females predominated among donors.

The clonotype originates from an adult in good health. J is TRBJ1-1 and V is TRBV18; D gene uncertain. The sequenced sample was peripheral blood, obtained on day 0 of AZD1222 vaccination. CDR3 sequence reads: CASSPPSQNTEAFF. The CDR3 DNA reads as TGTGCCAGCTCACCACCGAGCCAAAACACTGAAGCTTTCTTT.